This T cell receptor (beta chain) is from a study of CD8 T cells in ankylosing spondylitis (dated by TCRdb to 2016 to 2017). Turning to the overall study: T cell receptor beta repertoires were profiled in healthy donors and ankylosing spondylitis patients so that disease-linked TCR variants could be found. The whole study cohort included 90 to 120 healthy donors and 20 to 30 ankylosing spondylitis patients. Peripheral blood was sampled, and synovial fluid was additionally collected from ankylosing spondylitis patients.

Instrument on record: Illumina HiSeq 2500. Quantitative 5'-RACE with molecular barcodes was the method used to prepare the TCR beta libraries. Per the source publication's procedure: To identify disease-linked TCR variants, a new computational method was used, one built on a probabilistic model of VDJ rearrangement. Using fastp trimming at Q25 and MiXCR clonotype assembly, TCRdb reanalyzed the public sequencing data and kept in-frame beta chains. Merged by CDR3 protein, the rows form single entries marked with the most common genes and DNA. The V and J calls were not made by the authors but by TCRdb's processing. For this sample there are some 200,000 distinct CDR3 sequences; about 13% appear just once. The ten largest clonotypes hold approximately 15% of the sample. Here is what the overall study found, with its caveats: Some motif variants had previously been reported in the synovial fluid and blood of reactive arthritis patients, which suggests shared mechanisms of disease initiation. A TCR beta motif made up of several highly homologous amino acid variants appeared to be characteristic of blood from ankylosing spondylitis patients. The disease-linked clones had a CD8+ phenotype and were found at relatively low frequencies in peripheral blood. Significant enrichment of the disease-linked clones was reported in matched synovial fluid samples from ankylosing spondylitis patients.

V is cut back by 5 bases and J by 9 bases, with 7 bases in the junction unmatched. CDR1 and CDR2, per the germline V gene (reference sequence), are LNHDA and SQIVND. The cysteine opens and the phenylalanine closes a CDR3 of 15 amino acids. Only CDR3 DNA remains: 45 bases, in frame from the first base. On this clonotype: Its antigen is not yet known. Qualities for individual bases were not recorded, and no much larger clone is one base off.

This clonotype was obtained from a male donor with ankylosing spondylitis or in good health (not recorded which). The rearrangement combines TRBV19 with TRBJ2-1; 13 middle bases align to TRBD2. Sequences were obtained from blood, either unsorted or a sorted T cell fraction (not recorded which). The DNA sequence is as follows: TGTGCCAGTAGTGGACGAGGACTAGCGGGAGTTGAGCAGTTCTTC. Its amino acids are CASSGRGLAGVEQFF.